This paragraph reports one TCR beta chain. It was RNA transcripts that yielded the amplified TCR beta CDR3 regions. Primed by the HTBI set, a first-round RT-PCR was run on the TCR CDR3. MiXCR, run by TCRdb on the multiplex PCR reads, gives a single entry per CDR3 protein. The sample records around 580,000 distinct CDR3 sequences, 16% being singletons. The sample belongs to a study of T cells in Graves' hyperthyroidism and ophthalmopathy. Study-wide background: Peripheral blood collection took place at initial diagnosis, before any treatment.

Germline lookup yields CDR1 SQVTM and CDR2 ANQGSEA. The V end lost 8 bases, the J end lost 6 bases, and 12 bases lay between the germline ends. CDR3 length equals 11 residues. Using around 10 ml of fresh peripheral blood, PBMCs were prepared. J is TRBJ2-3 and V is TRBV29-1, with a weak D call TRBD2 (7 bases). This sequence was found in a young woman with Graves' hyperthyroidism. Specimen: blood. The CDR3 DNA reads as TGCAGCCCAGAGGGGGGGGATACGCAGTATTTT. Translating gives CSPEGGDTQYF.